The next 24 T cell receptor beta chains were all read from a single sample in a study of OX40 agonist ivuxolimab in advanced cancers. Produced via immunoSEQ multiplex PCR; TCRdb's table is partial and in-frame only. The table has 40,000 or so clones, roughly 82% seen once. Specimen: CD4+ or CD8+ T cells sorted from blood, collected in a trial of the OX40 agonist ivuxolimab. The source of these receptors is an adult with an advanced solid tumor such as melanoma, head and neck, liver or kidney cancer.

This clone was seen only a few times. The chain couples TRBV29-1 to TRBJ2-3; 10 bases are shared with TRBD1. Germline trimming cut 7 bases from V and 2 bases from J; bases unmatched to any gene: 6. The CDR3 consists of 14 residues. The germline V gene encodes CDR1 SQVTM and CDR2 ANQGSEA. This CDR3 reads CSALGQGNTDTQYF. The CDR3 DNA reads as TGCAGCGCCCTGGGACAGGGGAACACAGATACGCAGTATTTT.

This sequence joins TRBV7-3 and TRBJ2-1; 11 bases match TRBD1. Losses at the gene ends were 5 bases for V and 7 bases for J; bases not matched to a gene: 7. Germline V gives CDR1 SGHTA, CDR2 FQGTGA. This CDR3 spans 15 amino acids. The CDR3 DNA follows: TGTGCCAGCAGCCAAGCGGGACAGGGGGTTAATGAGCAGTTCTTC. As protein: CASSQAGQGVNEQFF.

The CDR3 coding sequence is TGTGCCAGCAGTTTGGCATCAACTAATGAAAAACTGTTTTTT. It translates to CASSLASTNEKLFF. V usage is TRBV28 and J usage is TRBJ1-4; D is undetermined. Trimming removed 3 bases at V and 0 bases at J, with 5 bases between. CDR3 length equals 14 residues. The germline V gene encodes CDR1 MDHEN and CDR2 SYDVKM.

The V gene is TRBV4-1, the J gene TRBJ1-2; perhaps TRBD1 as D (5 bases). Trimming removed 3 bases from V and 4 bases from J, with 18 bases in between. CDR1 is MGHRA and CDR2 is YSYEKL in the germline V gene. The CDR3 covers 16 residues. Here the CDR3 DNA reads TGCGCCAGCAGCCATGAGGGGTATAGGGGCGCCTATGGCTACACCTTC. Residues: CASSHEGYRGAYGYTF.

V gene TRBV5-1 combines with J gene TRBJ1-3, with 7 positions matching TRBD1. V was pared by 1 base and J by 2 bases, with 3 bases of the junction left unmatched. This CDR3 has 15 amino acids. The germline gives CDR1 SGHRS, CDR2 YFSETQ. CDR3 sequence (DNA): TGCGCCAGCAGCTTGACAGGGGCGCCTGGAAACACCATATATTTT. Its protein is CASSLTGAPGNTIYF. Drawing the rest from reference TRBV5-1 and TRBJ1-3, the complete variable domain is KAGVTQTPRYLIKTRGQQVTLSCSPISGHRSVSWYQQTPGQGLQFLFEYFSETQRNKGNFPGRFSGRQFSNSRSEMNVSTLELGDSALYLCASSLTGAPGNTIYFGEGSWLTVV.

J is TRBJ2-1 and V is TRBV18, with D possibly being TRBD1 (5 bases). V lost 8 bases to trimming and J lost 6 bases, with 11 bases between them. Germline V gives CDR1 KGHSH, CDR2 LQKENI. The CDR3 has 12 residues. CDR3 in amino acids: CASAKTVNEQFF. CDR3 DNA sequence: TGTGCCAGCGCAAAGACAGTCAATGAGCAGTTCTTC. Based on the CDR3 plus reference TRBV18 and TRBJ2-1, the full variable domain is NAGVMQNPRHLVRRRGQEARLRCSPMKGHSHVYWYRQLPEEGLKFMVYLQKENIIDESGMPKERFSAEFPKEGPSILRIQQVVRGDSAAYFCASAKTVNEQFFGPGTRLTVL.

Note on this clone: Distinct nucleotide sequences in the sample also encode this CDR3. This chain links TRBV5-1 with TRBJ2-7, with D possibly being TRBD2 (5 bases). Germline V gene data show CDR1 as SGHRS and CDR2 as YFSETQ. The CDR3 spans 14 residues. The V and J ends lost 0 bases and 3 bases respectively, with 10 bases between them. This CDR3 reads CASSLGGSSYEQYF. DNA of the CDR3: TGCGCCAGCAGCTTGGGTGGGAGTAGCTACGAGCAGTACTTC.

The chain joins TRBV2 to TRBJ2-2, with TRBD1 matching 7 bases. Germline V CDR1 and CDR2: SNHLY, FYNNEI. The CDR3 loop spans 13 amino acids. The J segment lost 9 bases and the V segment lost 7 bases, leaving 8 bases of the junction unmatched. The DNA of the CDR3 is TGTGCCAGCACCTCAGGAAGGGGGCGGGAGCTGTTTTTT. This codes for CASTSGRGRELFF.

The gene calls are TRBV19 and TRBJ1-1; tentatively, D is TRBD1 (6 bases). This CDR3 has 15 amino acids. Germline values: CDR1 LNHDA, CDR2 SQIVND (reference sequence). V lost 1 base and J lost 3, with 12 bases in between. The CDR3 DNA reads TGTGCCAGTAGTATAGTCGGGGGCTGGGACACTGAAGCTTTCTTT. This encodes CASSIVGGWDTEAFF.

The V and J genes are TRBV5-1 and TRBJ2-1; 10 bases map to TRBD1. The ends lost 4 bases at V and 8 bases at J; junction bases unmatched: 9. CDR1 is SGHRS and CDR2 is YFSETQ in the germline V gene. This CDR3 is 15 amino acids long. The CDR3 sequence: CASSIDRGPLDEQFF. CDR3 sequence (DNA): TGCGCCAGCAGCATCGACAGGGGGCCTTTAGATGAGCAGTTCTTC.

The CDR3 is CASSSRDTSYEQYF. The CDR3 nucleotides read TGTGCCAGCAGTTCCCGGGACACCTCGTACGAGCAGTACTTC. The chain recombines TRBV6-4 with TRBJ2-7; D possibly corresponds to TRBD1 (6 bases). Trimming stripped 5 bases from V and 4 bases from J, with 15 bases between. The CDR3 consists of 14 residues. Germline CDR1 reads MRHNA; CDR2 reads SNTAGT.

V usage is TRBV14 and J usage is TRBJ1-6; the match to TRBD1 covers 8 bases. Germline V gene data show CDR1 as SGHDN and CDR2 as FVKESK. Losses at the gene ends were 2 bases for V and 6 bases for J; bases not matched to a gene: 3. The CDR3 loop spans 15 amino acids. In DNA, the CDR3 is TGTGCCAGCAGCCAACCCGGGACAGGTAATTCACCCCTCCACTTT. Amino acids: CASSQPGTGNSPLHF.

This clone was detected once. The genes are TRBV4-1 and TRBJ2-1; D unclear. Trimming removed 0 bases at V and 6 bases at J, with 9 bases between. The CDR3 loop spans 14 amino acids. Per the germline V gene, CDR1 is MGHRA and CDR2 is YSYEKL. CDR3 sequence (DNA): TGCGCCAGCAGCCAAGATTTGAGTTCCAATGAGCAGTTCTTC. It specifies CASSQDLSSNEQFF.

This clone was picked up a small number of times. J is TRBJ2-3 and V is TRBV6-5; 8 bases are a match to TRBD2. The germline CDR1 and CDR2 sequences are MNHEY and SVGAGI. Trimming took 2 bases from V and 6 from J; bases not matched to a gene: 10. CDR3 length: 16 amino acids. CDR3 in DNA: TGTGCCAGCAGTTACGGAAGAGCGGGAGTCGGTGATACGCAGTATTTT. It translates to CASSYGRAGVGDTQYF.

The chain recombines TRBV5-1 with TRBJ2-7; maybe TRBD1 (6 bases). The V end was cut by 3 bases, the J end by 2 bases, with 15 bases between. The CDR3 is made up of 15 amino acids. Germline loops: CDR1 SGHRS, CDR2 YFSETQ. Here the CDR3 reads CASSYGQINTYEQYF. CDR3 DNA sequence: TGCGCCAGCAGCTACGGACAGATTAATACCTACGAGCAGTACTTC. The variable domain in full, with the rest retrieved from reference TRBV5-1 and TRBJ2-7, is KAGVTQTPRYLIKTRGQQVTLSCSPISGHRSVSWYQQTPGQGLQFLFEYFSETQRNKGNFPGRFSGRQFSNSRSEMNVSTLELGDSALYLCASSYGQINTYEQYFGPGTRLTVT.

The rearrangement uses TRBV7-9 and TRBJ2-3; no reliable D call. The CDR3 covers 14 residues. V shed 1 base and J shed 2 bases, with 7 bases lying between them. Germline V lookup: CDR1 SEHNR, CDR2 FQNEAQ (reference sequence). The CDR3 spells CASSLVDHTDTQYF. The CDR3 nucleotides are TGTGCCAGCAGCTTAGTGGACCACACAGATACGCAGTATTTT.

The chain uses TRBV5-1 and TRBJ2-2; TRBD2 might be the D (5 bases). The CDR3 is made up of 14 amino acids. Trimming removed 6 bases at V and 1 base at J, with 10 bases between. From germline, CDR1 is SGHRS and CDR2 YFSETQ. The CDR3: CASTEGVNTGELFF. CDR3 bases: TGCGCCAGCACTGAGGGTGTGAACACCGGGGAGCTGTTTTTT.

The V gene is TRBV27, the J gene TRBJ2-5; D unclear. Germline V gene sequence: CDR1 MNHEY, CDR2 SMNVEV (reference sequence). CDR3 length equals 14 residues. Trimming took 3 bases from V and 4 from J, leaving 12 bases between them. As DNA, the CDR3 is TGTGCCAGCAGTTTCTCGGGCCTGGTAGAGACCCAGTACTTC. The encoded protein is CASSFSGLVETQYF.

This clone has more than one count but fewer than ten. The rearrangement links TRBV5-1 to TRBJ1-5; D gene ambiguous. The CDR3 covers 14 residues. Germline CDR1 is SGHRS and CDR2 is YFSETQ. V was shortened by 0 bases and J by 4 bases, with 8 bases between the two germline ends. In DNA form, the CDR3 reads TGCGCCAGCAGCTTGGGGGCGGATAATCAGCCCCAGCATTTT. It is translated as CASSLGADNQPQHF.

Only one count was recorded for this clone. The chain couples TRBV2 to TRBJ2-1; D not resolved. This CDR3 has 14 amino acids. V lost 4 bases and J 5 bases, leaving 12 bases between the germline ends. Germline V gene sequence: CDR1 SNHLY, CDR2 FYNNEI. Here the CDR3 DNA reads TGTGCCAGCAGTGGCAGCTACACGAACAATGAGCAGTTCTTC. Protein: CASSGSYTNNEQFF.

This chain joins TRBV12-5 and TRBJ2-3; D is perhaps TRBD1 or TRBD2 (5 bases each). Germline-derived CDR1 and CDR2 are LGHNT and FRNRAP. V was cut by 4 bases and J by 1 base, with 12 bases left in between. The CDR3 is made up of 15 amino acids. The CDR3 reads CASGYGGLGTDTQYF. DNA of the CDR3: TGTGCTAGTGGTTATGGGGGATTAGGCACAGATACGCAGTATTTT.

This clone was seen a single time. The junction departs from the called germline gene at one end, perhaps through a read error. The gene calls are TRBV7-9 and TRBJ2-5; TRBD2 is a possible D gene (6 bases). The CDR3 loop spans 14 amino acids. Per germline, CDR1 SEHNR and CDR2 FQNEAQ (reference sequence). CDR3 DNA sequence: TGTGCCAGCAGCTCTCGGGAGCTTCAAGGGACCCAGTACTTC. Translated: CASSSRELQGTQYF.

For the CDR3, the DNA is TGTGCCAGCAGCTTAGACTCGGCTACCTACGAGCAGTACTTC. Protein sequence: CASSLDSATYEQYF. The V gene is TRBV7-3, the J gene TRBJ2-7; D is unresolved. Germline loops: CDR1 SGHTA, CDR2 FQGTGA. The germline V and J ends were trimmed by 2 bases and 2 bases, with 10 bases remaining between them. The CDR3 extends over 14 amino acids.

This clone was seen a handful of times. CDR3 coding DNA: TGTGCCAGCAGTCCCGCGGGACAGGGCCGCTCTGGGGCCAACGTCCTGACTTTC. It yields the protein CASSPAGQGRSGANVLTF. The chain joins TRBV27 to TRBJ2-6; 9 nucleotides line up with TRBD1. The CDR3 is 18 residues long. Germline V CDR1 and CDR2: MNHEY, SMNVEV (reference sequence). Trimming cost V 5 bases and J 0 bases; bases outside gene matches: 8.